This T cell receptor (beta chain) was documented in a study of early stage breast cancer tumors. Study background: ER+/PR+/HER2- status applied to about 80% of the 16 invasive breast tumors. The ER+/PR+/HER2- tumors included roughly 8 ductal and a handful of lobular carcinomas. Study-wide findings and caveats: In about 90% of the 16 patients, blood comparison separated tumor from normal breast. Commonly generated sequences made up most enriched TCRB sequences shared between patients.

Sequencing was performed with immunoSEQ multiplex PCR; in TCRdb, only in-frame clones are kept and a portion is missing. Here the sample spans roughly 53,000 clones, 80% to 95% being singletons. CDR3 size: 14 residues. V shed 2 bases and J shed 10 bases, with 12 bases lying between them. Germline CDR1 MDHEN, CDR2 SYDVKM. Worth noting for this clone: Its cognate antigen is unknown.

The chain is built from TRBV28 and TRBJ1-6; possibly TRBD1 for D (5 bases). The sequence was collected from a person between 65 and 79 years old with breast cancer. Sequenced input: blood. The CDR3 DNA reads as TGTGCCAGCAGTTTAGGGCAGGGAAGGTCACCCCTCCACTTT. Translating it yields CASSLGQGRSPLHF.